One and the same sample provided the 15 T cell receptor beta chains below, sequenced in a study of T-cell reconstitution after alpha-beta-depleted transplantation in children. Unique molecular identifiers were incorporated during preparation of the TCRbeta library. TCRdb redid the calling of the PCR reads with MiXCR, one entry per CDR3 protein. The sample contains hundreds of thousands of distinct CDR3 sequences, approximately 15% of which appear only once. Sample: PBMCs, mostly from graft donor cells, taken 360 days after TCRalphabeta/CD19-depleted stem cell transplant. The source is a male patient under 18 who had a stem cell transplant for acute lymphoblastic leukemia, so the T cells may come from the graft donor.

The V call is TRBV12-3 or TRBV12-4, the J call TRBJ2-6; D unclear. This CDR3 contains 19 residues. Between the trimmed V and J ends, which lost 0 bases and 0 bases, there was a span of 15 bases. Here the CDR3 reads CASSLAAYSLDSGANVLTF. DNA of the CDR3: TGTGCCAGCAGTTTAGCCGCTTACAGCCTGGACTCTGGGGCCAACGTCCTGACTTTC.

The J gene is TRBJ2-3, the V gene TRBV2, with 14 bases fitting TRBD2. From germline, CDR1 is SNHLY and CDR2 FYNNEI. The junction had 12 bases not matched to a gene; V was cut back by 8 bases and J by 2 bases. The length of the CDR3 is 18 residues. The CDR3 protein is CASGRLAGGPRSTDTQYF. DNA of the CDR3: TGTGCCAGCGGAAGACTAGCGGGAGGGCCCCGATCCACAGATACGCAGTATTTT.

This sequence joins TRBV25-1 and TRBJ2-1; 9 bases line up with TRBD1. CDR1 is MGHDK, CDR2 SYGVNS, per germline. The J segment lost 7 bases and the V segment lost 3 bases, leaving 10 bases of the junction unmatched. This CDR3 is 16 amino acids long. In DNA, the CDR3 is TGTGCCAGCAGTGACCCCCGGGACAGGGTTACAAATGAGCAGTTCTTC. Protein product: CASSDPRDRVTNEQFF.

The V call is TRBV11-2, the J call TRBJ2-7; 9 bases match TRBD2. The ends lost 4 bases at V and 12 bases at J; junction bases unmatched: 16. Germline values: CDR1 SGHAT, CDR2 FQNNGV. The CDR3 covers 15 residues. The CDR3 DNA reads as TGTGCCAGCAGCTCCCCGCAAGGTAGCGGGAGTTACCGGTACTTC. It is translated as CASSSPQGSGSYRYF.

The chain is built from TRBV10-3 and TRBJ1-4; 9 bases fit TRBD1. Trimming at V came to 2 bases and at J to 5 bases, leaving 3 bases not matched to a gene. CDR1 ENHRY and CDR2 SYGVKD come from the germline V gene. The CDR3 totals 15 residues. The DNA for the CDR3 is TGTGCCATCAGTGAGGCGGGACAGGGAAATGAAAAACTGTTTTTT. Translated: CAISEAGQGNEKLFF.

The chain links TRBV15 to TRBJ2-2; D not resolved. The germline gives CDR1 LNHNV, CDR2 YYDKDF (reference sequence). V lost 0 bases to trimming and J lost 6 bases, with 11 bases between them. CDR3 size: 15 residues. CDR3 in DNA: TGTGCCACCAGCAGAGATCCAGTGGCCGCCGGGGAGCTGTTTTTT. This encodes CATSRDPVAAGELFF. The full variable domain, in which reference TRBV15 and TRBJ2-2 provide the parts outside the CDR3, is DAMVIQNPRYQVTQFGKPVTLSCSQTLNHNVMYWYQQKSSQAPKLLFHYYDKDFNNEADTPDNFQSRRPNTSFCFLDIRSPGLGDTAMYLCATSRDPVAAGELFFGEGSRLTVL.

This clonotype turned up a few times. The chain links TRBV4-1 to TRBJ2-7; 8 positions agree with TRBD2. This CDR3 contains 17 residues. Trimming took 1 base from V and 4 from J; bases not matched to a gene: 12. Germline V gives CDR1 MGHRA, CDR2 YSYEKL. In nucleotides, the CDR3 is TGCGCCAGCAGCCAAGTTCCGCGGGAGGCTCATAAATACGAGCAGTACTTC. Translated: CASSQVPREAHKYEQYF.

The chain recombines TRBV5-4 with TRBJ2-1; TRBD1 matches at 8 bases. V shed 4 bases, J shed 9 bases, and the junction held 9 bases outside the gene matches. Germline V lookup: CDR1 SGHNT, CDR2 YYREEE (reference sequence). This CDR3 spans 14 amino acids. This CDR3 is CASSKGQALGEQFF. The CDR3 DNA is TGTGCCAGCAGCAAGGGACAGGCGCTGGGTGAGCAGTTCTTC. Variable domain in full (rest from reference TRBV5-4 and TRBJ2-1): ETGVTQSPTHLIKTRGQQVTLRCSSQSGHNTVSWYQQALGQGPQFIFQYYREEENGRGNFPPRFSGLQFPNYSSELNVNALELDDSALYLCASSKGQALGEQFFGPGTRLTVL.

The chain carries TRBV29-1 and TRBJ1-1, with D possibly matching TRBD1 (6 bases). V lost 7 bases, J lost 2 bases, and 11 bases lay in between. There are 12 residues in the CDR3. Germline loops: CDR1 SQVTM, CDR2 ANQGSEA. The DNA for the CDR3 is TGCAGCGGTAGACAGGTTAACACTGAAGCTTTCTTT. Translation: CSGRQVNTEAFF.

This clonotype was found a few times. The chain joins TRBV28 to TRBJ2-7, with 11 nucleotides matching TRBD1. CDR1 and CDR2 from the germline V gene are MDHEN and SYDVKM. This CDR3 is built from 15 residues. V trimming: 4 bases; J trimming: 3 bases; junction bases outside the gene matches: 5. The CDR3 reads CASSSGGQGVYEQYF. For the CDR3, the DNA is TGTGCCAGCAGTTCAGGGGGACAGGGGGTCTACGAGCAGTACTTC.

This rearrangement joins TRBV20-1 to TRBJ1-2, with a possible D match to TRBD1 (6 bases). Germline lookup yields CDR1 DFQATT and CDR2 SNEGSKA (reference sequence). V lost 3 bases and J lost 2, with 19 bases in between. This CDR3 contains 16 residues. The CDR3 region is CSASSPPGHINYGYTF. The CDR3 DNA is TGCAGTGCTAGTTCTCCTCCGGGACATATCAACTATGGCTACACCTTC.

This clonotype has a handful of counts. The rearrangement joins TRBV29-1 to TRBJ2-7, with TRBD1 matching 9 bases. Germline trimming cut 6 bases from V and 6 bases from J; bases unmatched to any gene: 12. CDR3 size: 14 residues. Germline values: CDR1 SQVTM, CDR2 ANQGSEA. This chain's CDR3 is CSVPTGTGLAEQYF. Here the CDR3 DNA reads TGCAGCGTGCCTACCGGGACAGGGTTGGCCGAGCAGTACTTC.

The chain has TRBV2 and TRBJ2-1; D possibly matches TRBD1 or TRBD2 (5 bases each). The germline V and J ends were trimmed by 3 bases and 0 bases, with 15 bases remaining between them. This CDR3 contains 17 residues. Germline V gives CDR1 SNHLY, CDR2 FYNNEI. The DNA for the CDR3 is TGTGCCAGCAGTGATCCCCCGGGACCCCGCTCCTACAATGAGCAGTTCTTC. Protein sequence: CASSDPPGPRSYNEQFF. Together with reference TRBV2 and TRBJ2-1, the CDR3 gives the full variable domain: EPEVTQTPSHQVTQMGQEVILRCVPISNHLYFYWYRQILGQKVEFLVSFYNNEISEKSEIFDDQFSVERPDGSNFTLKIRSTKLEDSAMYFCASSDPPGPRSYNEQFFGPGTRLTVL.

The chain joins TRBV5-1 to TRBJ1-1; D is perhaps TRBD1 (5 bases). V was clipped by 3 bases and J by 3 bases, with 12 bases between them. Germline CDR1 reads SGHRS; CDR2 reads YFSETQ. The CDR3 is made up of 14 amino acids. The CDR3 coding sequence is TGCGCCAGCAGCTCAGGGACGGGGGACACTGAAGCTTTCTTT. Its protein is CASSSGTGDTEAFF.

This clonotype was found many times. The V call is TRBV29-1, the J call TRBJ2-5, with 13 bases lining up with TRBD2. The CDR3 length is 13 residues. The germline gives CDR1 SQVTM, CDR2 ANQGSEA. V was clipped by 7 bases and J by 6 bases; unmatched bases: 5. CDR3: CSAGLAGVQTQYF. As DNA, the CDR3 is TGCAGCGCTGGACTAGCGGGAGTTCAGACCCAGTACTTC. The whole variable domain, filled in from reference TRBV29-1 and TRBJ2-5, reads SAVISQKPSRDICQRGTSLTIQCQVDSQVTMMFWYRQQPGQSLTLIATANQGSEATYESGFVIDKFPISRPNLTFSTLTVSNMSPEDSSIYLCSAGLAGVQTQYFGPGTRLLVL.